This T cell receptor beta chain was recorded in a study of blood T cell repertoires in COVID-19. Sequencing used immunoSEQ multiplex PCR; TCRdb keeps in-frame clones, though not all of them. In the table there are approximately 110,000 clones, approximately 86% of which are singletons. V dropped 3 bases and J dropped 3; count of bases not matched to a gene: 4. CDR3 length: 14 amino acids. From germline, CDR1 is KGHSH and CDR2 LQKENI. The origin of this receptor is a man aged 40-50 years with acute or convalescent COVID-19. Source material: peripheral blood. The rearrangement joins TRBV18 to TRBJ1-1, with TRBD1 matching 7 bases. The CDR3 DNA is TGTGCCAGCTCACCTAACACAGGGGACACTGAAGCTTTCTTT. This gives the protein CASSPNTGDTEAFF.